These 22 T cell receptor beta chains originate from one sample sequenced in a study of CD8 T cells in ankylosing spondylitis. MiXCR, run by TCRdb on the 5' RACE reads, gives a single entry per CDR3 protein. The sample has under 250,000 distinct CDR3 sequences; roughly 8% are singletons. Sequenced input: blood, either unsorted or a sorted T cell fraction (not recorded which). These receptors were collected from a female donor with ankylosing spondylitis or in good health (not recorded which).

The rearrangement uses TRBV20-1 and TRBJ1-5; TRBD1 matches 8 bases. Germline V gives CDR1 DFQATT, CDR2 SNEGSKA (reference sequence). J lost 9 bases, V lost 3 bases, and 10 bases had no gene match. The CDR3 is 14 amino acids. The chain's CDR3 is CSASDTGGPLPQHF. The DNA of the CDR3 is TGCAGTGCTAGTGATACAGGGGGACCCTTGCCCCAGCATTTT.

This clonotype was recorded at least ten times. The chain's CDR3 is CSARPPISPYEQYF. The CDR3, as DNA: TGCAGTGCTAGACCGCCCATAAGTCCCTACGAGCAGTACTTC. The rearrangement uses TRBV20-1 and TRBJ2-7, with D uncertain. Trimming removed 2 bases from V and 2 bases from J, with 13 bases in between. The CDR3 sequence is 14 residues long. Per germline, CDR1 DFQATT and CDR2 SNEGSKA (reference sequence).

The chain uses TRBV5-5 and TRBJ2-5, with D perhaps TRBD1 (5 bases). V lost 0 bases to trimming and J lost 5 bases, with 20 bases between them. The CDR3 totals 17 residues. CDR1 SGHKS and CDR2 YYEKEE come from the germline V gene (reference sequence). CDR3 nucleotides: TGTGCCAGCAGCTTGGCCCTCGACAGATCGAGAATGGAGACCCAGTACTTC. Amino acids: CASSLALDRSRMETQYF.

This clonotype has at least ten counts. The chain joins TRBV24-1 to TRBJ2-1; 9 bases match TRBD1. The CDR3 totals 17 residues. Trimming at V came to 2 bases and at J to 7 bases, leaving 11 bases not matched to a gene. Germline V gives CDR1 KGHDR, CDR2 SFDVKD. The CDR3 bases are TGTGCCACCAGTGATTCCAGCTGGACAGGGGTGGGAAATGAGCAGTTCTTC. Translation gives CATSDSSWTGVGNEQFF.

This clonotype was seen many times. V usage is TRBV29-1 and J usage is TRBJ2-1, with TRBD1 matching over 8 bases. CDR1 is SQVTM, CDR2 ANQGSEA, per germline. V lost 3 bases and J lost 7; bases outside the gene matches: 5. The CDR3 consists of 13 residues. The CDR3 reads CSVDRQGANEQFF. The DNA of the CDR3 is TGCAGCGTTGATAGGCAGGGGGCGAATGAGCAGTTCTTC.

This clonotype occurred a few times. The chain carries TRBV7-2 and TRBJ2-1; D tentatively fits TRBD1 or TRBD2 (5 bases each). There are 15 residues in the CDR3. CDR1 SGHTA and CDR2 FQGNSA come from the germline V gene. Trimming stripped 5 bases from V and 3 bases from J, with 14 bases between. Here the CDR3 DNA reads TGTGCCAGCAGCCACCGGGACGGAAACTACAATGAGCAGTTCTTC. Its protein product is CASSHRDGNYNEQFF.

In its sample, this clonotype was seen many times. CDR3 nucleotides: TGTGCCAGCAGTCCTAACGTGGGTGGCTATGGCTACACCTTC. Its protein is CASSPNVGGYGYTF. This chain uses TRBV3-1 with TRBJ1-2, with D hard to call. Between the trimmed V and J ends, which lost 6 bases and 4 bases, there was a span of 15 bases. The CDR3 totals 14 residues. Germline CDR1 is LGHDT and CDR2 is YNNKEL (reference sequence).

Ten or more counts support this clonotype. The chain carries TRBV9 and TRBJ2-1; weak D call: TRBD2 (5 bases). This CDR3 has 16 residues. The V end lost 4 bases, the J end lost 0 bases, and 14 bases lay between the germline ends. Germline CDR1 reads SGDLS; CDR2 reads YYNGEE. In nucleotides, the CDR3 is TGTGCCAGCAGCCCGAGCAGAGGGAGCTCCTACAATGAGCAGTTCTTC. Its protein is CASSPSRGSSYNEQFF.

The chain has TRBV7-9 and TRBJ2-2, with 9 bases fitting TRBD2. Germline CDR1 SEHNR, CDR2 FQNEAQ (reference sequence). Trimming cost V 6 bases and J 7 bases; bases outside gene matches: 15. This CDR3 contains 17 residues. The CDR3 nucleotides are TGTGCCAGCAGAAATTTAGCGGGAGTCGTGGAAGGCGGGGAGCTGTTTTTT. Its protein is CASRNLAGVVEGGELFF. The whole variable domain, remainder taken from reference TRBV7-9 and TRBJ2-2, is DTGVSQNPRHKITKRGQNVTFRCDPISEHNRLYWYRQTLGQGPEFLTYFQNEAQLEKSRLLSDRFSAERPKGSFSTLEIQRTEQGDSAMYLCASRNLAGVVEGGELFFGEGSRLTVL.

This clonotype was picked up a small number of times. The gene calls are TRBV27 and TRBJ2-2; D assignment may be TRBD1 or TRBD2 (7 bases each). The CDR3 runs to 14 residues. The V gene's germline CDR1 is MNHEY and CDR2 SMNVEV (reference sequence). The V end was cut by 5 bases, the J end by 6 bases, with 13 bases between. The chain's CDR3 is CASSRSGGAGELFF. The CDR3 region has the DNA TGTGCCAGCAGTCGCTCAGGGGGGGCCGGGGAGCTGTTTTTT.

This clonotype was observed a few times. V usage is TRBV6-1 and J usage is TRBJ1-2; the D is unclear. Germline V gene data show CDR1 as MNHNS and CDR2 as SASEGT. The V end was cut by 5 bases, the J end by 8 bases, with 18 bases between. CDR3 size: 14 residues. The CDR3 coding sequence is TGTGCCAGCAGTACACCGGGCCCAGAGGGCGGCTACACCTTC. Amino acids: CASSTPGPEGGYTF.

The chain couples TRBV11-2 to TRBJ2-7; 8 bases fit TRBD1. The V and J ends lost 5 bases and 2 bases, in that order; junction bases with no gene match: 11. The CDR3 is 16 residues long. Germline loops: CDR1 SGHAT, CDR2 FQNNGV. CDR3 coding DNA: TGTGCCAGCAGCCCAACCCGGACAGGGATTACCTACGAGCAGTACTTC. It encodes CASSPTRTGITYEQYF.

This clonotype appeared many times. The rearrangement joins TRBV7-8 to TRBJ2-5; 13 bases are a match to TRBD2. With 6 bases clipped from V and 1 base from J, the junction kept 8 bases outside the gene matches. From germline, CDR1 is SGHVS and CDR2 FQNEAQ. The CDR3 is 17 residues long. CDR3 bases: TGTGCCAGCAGATACTCAGGGACTAGCGGGACCCAAGAGACCCAGTACTTC. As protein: CASRYSGTSGTQETQYF.

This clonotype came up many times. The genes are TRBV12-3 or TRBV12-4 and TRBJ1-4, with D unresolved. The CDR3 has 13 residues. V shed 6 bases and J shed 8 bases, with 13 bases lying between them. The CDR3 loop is CASRRNEGEKLFF. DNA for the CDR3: TGTGCCAGCAGACGGAATGAAGGGGAAAAACTGTTTTTT.

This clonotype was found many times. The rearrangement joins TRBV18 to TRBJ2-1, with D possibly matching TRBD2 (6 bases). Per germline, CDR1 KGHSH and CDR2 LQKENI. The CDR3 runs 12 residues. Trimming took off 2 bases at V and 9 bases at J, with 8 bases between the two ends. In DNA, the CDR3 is TGTGCCAGCTCACCAGCGGGGATTGAGCAGTTCTTC. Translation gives CASSPAGIEQFF.

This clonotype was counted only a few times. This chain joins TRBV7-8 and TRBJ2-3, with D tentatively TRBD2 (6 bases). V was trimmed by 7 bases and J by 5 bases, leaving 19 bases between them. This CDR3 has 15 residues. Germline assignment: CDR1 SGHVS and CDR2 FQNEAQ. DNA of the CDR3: TGTGCCAGCATCATTGATGGAGGGGTGGGAGATACGCAGTATTTT. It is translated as CASIIDGGVGDTQYF.

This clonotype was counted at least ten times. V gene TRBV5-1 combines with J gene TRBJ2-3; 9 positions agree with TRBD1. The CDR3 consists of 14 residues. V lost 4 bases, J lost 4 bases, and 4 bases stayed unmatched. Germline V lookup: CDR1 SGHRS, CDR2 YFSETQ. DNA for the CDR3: TGCGCCAGCAGCACCGGGACAGGGTCAGATACGCAGTATTTT. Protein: CASSTGTGSDTQYF. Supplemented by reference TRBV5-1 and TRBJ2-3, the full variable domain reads KAGVTQTPRYLIKTRGQQVTLSCSPISGHRSVSWYQQTPGQGLQFLFEYFSETQRNKGNFPGRFSGRQFSNSRSEMNVSTLELGDSALYLCASSTGTGSDTQYFGPGTRLTVL.

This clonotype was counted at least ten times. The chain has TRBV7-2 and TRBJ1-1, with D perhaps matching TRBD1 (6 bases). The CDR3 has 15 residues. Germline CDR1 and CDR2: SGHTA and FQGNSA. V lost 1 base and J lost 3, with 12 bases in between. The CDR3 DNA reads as TGTGCCAGCAGCTTAGGGGGGGGGCCCGACACTGAAGCTTTCTTT. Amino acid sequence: CASSLGGGPDTEAFF.

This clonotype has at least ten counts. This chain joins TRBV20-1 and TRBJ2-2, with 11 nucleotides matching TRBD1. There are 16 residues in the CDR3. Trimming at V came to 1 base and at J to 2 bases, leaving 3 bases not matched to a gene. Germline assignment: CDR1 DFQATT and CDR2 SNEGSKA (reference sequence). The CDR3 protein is CSARGTGGLNTGELFF. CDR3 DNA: TGCAGTGCTAGAGGGACAGGGGGCTTAAACACCGGGGAGCTGTTTTTT.

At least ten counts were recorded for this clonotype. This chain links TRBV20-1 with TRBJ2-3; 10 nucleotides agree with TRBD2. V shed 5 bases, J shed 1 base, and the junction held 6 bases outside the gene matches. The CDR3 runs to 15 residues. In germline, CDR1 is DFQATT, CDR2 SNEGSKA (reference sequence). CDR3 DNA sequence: TGCAGTGCTCGCCCCGGGACTAGCGGCACAGATACGCAGTATTTT. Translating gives CSARPGTSGTDTQYF.

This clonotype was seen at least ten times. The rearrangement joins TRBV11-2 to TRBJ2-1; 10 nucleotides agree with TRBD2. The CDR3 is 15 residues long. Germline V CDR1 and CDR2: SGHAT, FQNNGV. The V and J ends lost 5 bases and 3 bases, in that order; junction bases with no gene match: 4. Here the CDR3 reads CASSPLAGIYNEQFF. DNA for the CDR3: TGTGCCAGCAGCCCACTAGCGGGGATCTACAATGAGCAGTTCTTC.

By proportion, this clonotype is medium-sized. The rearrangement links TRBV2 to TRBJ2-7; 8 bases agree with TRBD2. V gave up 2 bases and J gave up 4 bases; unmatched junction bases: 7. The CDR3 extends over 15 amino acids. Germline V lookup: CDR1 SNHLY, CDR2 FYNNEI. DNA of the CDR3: TGTGCCAGCAGTGAACTAGCGGGTCCCATATACGAGCAGTACTTC. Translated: CASSELAGPIYEQYF.